This T cell receptor beta chain is from a study of blood T cell repertoires in COVID-19. Generated by immunoSEQ multiplex PCR, the TCRdb table keeps only in-frame clones and is missing some. The sample holds 390,000 or so clones, 90% seen once. The CDR3 consists of 15 residues. Germline V gene data show CDR1 as LNHDA and CDR2 as SQIVND (reference sequence). Trimming left V 5 bases short and J 4 bases short, with 15 bases between. This rearrangement joins TRBV19 to TRBJ1-3; tentative D call: TRBD1 (6 bases). The clonotype was recovered from a young man with active or convalescent COVID-19. The sequenced material came from peripheral blood. CDR3 sequence: CASSQGRGSGNTIYF. The CDR3, as DNA: TGTGCCAGTAGTCAGGGCAGGGGATCCGGAAACACCATATATTTT. Full variable domain (outside the CDR3, taken from reference TRBV19 and TRBJ1-3): DGGITQSPKYLFRKEGQNVTLSCEQNLNHDAMYWYRQDPGQGLRLIYYSQIVNDFQKGDIAEGYSVSREKKESFPLTVTSAQKNPTAFYLCASSQGRGSGNTIYFGEGSWLTVV.